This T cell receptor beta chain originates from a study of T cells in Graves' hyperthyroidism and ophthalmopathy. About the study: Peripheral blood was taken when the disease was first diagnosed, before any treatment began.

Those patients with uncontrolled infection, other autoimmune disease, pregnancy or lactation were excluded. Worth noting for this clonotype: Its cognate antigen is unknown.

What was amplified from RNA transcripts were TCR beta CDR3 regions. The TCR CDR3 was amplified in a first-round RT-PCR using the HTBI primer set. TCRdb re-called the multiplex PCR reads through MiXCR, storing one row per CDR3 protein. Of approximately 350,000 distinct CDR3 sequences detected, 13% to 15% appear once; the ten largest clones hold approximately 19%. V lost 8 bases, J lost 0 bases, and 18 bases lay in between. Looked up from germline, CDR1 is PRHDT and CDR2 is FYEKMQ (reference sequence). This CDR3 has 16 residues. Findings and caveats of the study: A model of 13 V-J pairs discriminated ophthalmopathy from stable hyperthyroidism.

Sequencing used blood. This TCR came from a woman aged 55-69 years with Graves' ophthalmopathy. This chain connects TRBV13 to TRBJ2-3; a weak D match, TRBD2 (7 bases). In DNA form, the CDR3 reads TGTGCCAGCTACCCCCGGGGGGCGGGGAGCACAGATACGCAGTATTTT. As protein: CASYPRGAGSTDTQYF.